Listed here are 32 T cell receptor beta chains from one sample, sequenced in a study of Ad26.COV2.S vaccination and SARS-CoV-2 variants. Generated by immunoSEQ multiplex PCR, the TCRdb table keeps only in-frame clones and is missing some. The sample yields roughly 700,000 clones, around 89% seen once. Treatment noted: around 19 received Ad26.COV2.S at low or high dose, single or two shots; 5 received placebo; per-sample allocation not given. Material that was analyzed had been drawn on day 63 after the first vaccine or placebo injection. The source material was peripheral blood, sampled in a trial of Ad26.COV2.S vaccine versus placebo. These receptors all come from a person aged 18 to 65 who received the Ad26.COV2.S COVID-19 vaccine or a placebo.

In nucleotides, the CDR3 is TGTGCCATCAGTGGAAATACTGCTATCCGACTAATTCGGTACTACGAGCAGTACTTC. Translated: CAISGNTAIRLIRYYEQYF. The genes are TRBV10-3 and TRBJ2-7; tentatively, D is TRBD2 (5 bases). The CDR3 runs to 19 residues. V lost 4 bases and J lost 3, with 28 bases in between. Germline V CDR1 and CDR2: ENHRY, SYGVKD.

The chain uses TRBV4-1 and TRBJ1-5; 8 positions agree with TRBD1. Germline CDR1 is MGHRA and CDR2 is YSYEKL. V lost 3 bases to trimming and J lost 4 bases; unmatched junction nucleotides: 14. The CDR3 extends over 18 amino acids. The CDR3 DNA follows: TGCGCCAGCAGCCAGTCGGGGTCCGGGACAGGAGCAAATCAGCCCCAGCATTTT. Protein: CASSQSGSGTGANQPQHF.

V usage is TRBV6-5 and J usage is TRBJ1-1; TRBD1 might be the D (6 bases). The germline V gene has CDR1 MNHEY and CDR2 SVGAGI. The CDR3 is 14 amino acids. V lost 6 bases, J lost 0 bases, and 11 bases lay in between. CDR3 in DNA: TGTGCCAGCAGGCGACAGGACCTGAACACTGAAGCTTTCTTT. Translation gives CASRRQDLNTEAFF.

The chain links TRBV3-1 (or the pseudogene TRBV3-2) to TRBJ2-7; 10 positions agree with TRBD1. The CDR3 loop spans 15 amino acids. The trim removed 4 bases at V and 7 bases at J, leaving 10 bases unmatched. Germline loops: CDR1 LGHDT, CDR2 YNNKEL (reference sequence). The CDR3 nucleotides read TGTGCCAGCAGCCCCCGGGGACAGGGGAGAGGGGAGCAGTACTTC. It is translated as CASSPRGQGRGEQYF.

CDR3 sequence: CASSQDEGQGPPGLFF. The CDR3 region has the DNA TGTGCCAGCAGCCAAGACGAGGGACAGGGGCCGCCCGGACTGTTTTTT. The rearrangement joins TRBV14 to TRBJ1-4, with 10 nucleotides matching TRBD1. Germline CDR1 and CDR2: SGHDN and FVKESK. There are 16 residues in the CDR3. J lost 13 bases, V lost 0 bases, and 11 bases had no gene match.

The chain has TRBV25-1 and TRBJ1-1; TRBD1 matches at 7 bases. Trimming at V came to 5 bases and at J to 1 base, leaving 4 bases not matched to a gene. This CDR3 is 14 amino acids long. From germline, CDR1 is MGHDK and CDR2 SYGVNS. CDR3 region: CASSPQGTNTEAFF. The CDR3 nucleotides are TGTGCCAGCAGTCCACAGGGGACGAACACTGAAGCTTTCTTT.

J is TRBJ2-7 and V is TRBV11-2; no firm D call. V lost 5 bases and J lost 6, with 11 bases in between. The CDR3 spans 12 residues. Germline CDR1 and CDR2: SGHAT and FQNNGV. The CDR3 sequence is CASSPSGSEQYF. The CDR3 DNA reads as TGTGCCAGCAGCCCGTCGGGTTCCGAGCAGTACTTC.

V is TRBV7-2 and J is TRBJ1-2; D unresolved. CDR3 length equals 16 residues. Germline V gene lookup returns CDR1 SGHTA and CDR2 FQGNSA. V lost 5 bases and J lost 0, with 16 bases in between. The chain's CDR3 is CASSPFSGSANYGYTF. CDR3 coding DNA: TGTGCCAGCAGCCCCTTCTCGGGATCGGCTAACTATGGCTACACCTTC.

V usage is TRBV7-3 and J usage is TRBJ2-5; TRBD1 aligns across 9 bases. Trimming at V came to 5 bases and at J to 5 bases, leaving 9 bases not matched to a gene. Germline values: CDR1 SGHTA, CDR2 FQGTGA. CDR3 length: 15 residues. The CDR3 protein is CASSPSPTGGETQYF. The CDR3, as DNA: TGTGCCAGCAGCCCTTCCCCGACAGGGGGGGAGACCCAGTACTTC.

The CDR3: CASSSGTPNTDTQYF. CDR3 sequence (DNA): TGCGCCAGCAGTTCCGGGACTCCAAACACAGATACGCAGTATTTT. J is TRBJ2-3 and V is TRBV5-1; possibly TRBD2 for D (6 bases). The V and J ends lost 5 bases and 2 bases respectively, with 15 bases between them. Germline CDR1 reads SGHRS; CDR2 reads YFSETQ. The CDR3 totals 15 residues. The full variable domain, rest sourced from reference TRBV5-1 and TRBJ2-3, is KAGVTQTPRYLIKTRGQQVTLSCSPISGHRSVSWYQQTPGQGLQFLFEYFSETQRNKGNFPGRFSGRQFSNSRSEMNVSTLELGDSALYLCASSSGTPNTDTQYFGPGTRLTVL.

The V gene is TRBV27, the J gene TRBJ1-2; possible D gene TRBD1, 5 bases. V lost 5 bases, J lost 4 bases, and 17 bases lay in between. The CDR3 is made up of 15 amino acids. In germline, CDR1 is MNHEY, CDR2 SMNVEV (reference sequence). The CDR3 DNA follows: TGTGCCAGCAGTCCGGGAGGACGGGGGAGCTATGGCTACACCTTC. Its protein is CASSPGGRGSYGYTF.

This clone was observed a handful of times. The chain joins TRBV7-9 to TRBJ2-5; D may be TRBD1 (5 bases). The V and J ends lost 3 bases and 3 bases respectively, with 11 bases between them. This CDR3 comprises 14 residues. The germline V gene has CDR1 SEHNR and CDR2 FQNEAQ (reference sequence). The CDR3 loop is CASSFPSGKETQYF. The CDR3 coding sequence is TGTGCCAGCAGCTTCCCCTCAGGGAAAGAGACCCAGTACTTC.

The chain combines TRBV5-1 with TRBJ2-2, with 9 bases identical to TRBD2. Germline V gives CDR1 SGHRS, CDR2 YFSETQ. V lost 5 bases and J lost 7; bases outside the gene matches: 6. The CDR3 spans 14 residues. CDR3 nucleotides: TGCGCCAGCAGGCGAGCGGGGGGAGACGGGGAGCTGTTTTTT. It translates to CASRRAGGDGELFF.

This chain uses TRBV5-1 with TRBJ2-3; D unresolved. Per germline, CDR1 SGHRS and CDR2 YFSETQ. The CDR3 has 14 residues. CDR3: CASRVVSGTDTQYF. The DNA for the CDR3 is TGCGCTTCCCGAGTCGTTTCTGGCACAGATACGCAGTATTTT.

The chain links TRBV29-1 to TRBJ1-2; 9 positions match TRBD1. Trimming took 0 bases from V and 7 from J; bases not matched to a gene: 12. CDR3 length equals 16 residues. Germline assignment: CDR1 SQVTM and CDR2 ANQGSEA. CDR3 residues: CSVEDRGTGTSTGYTF. The CDR3 coding sequence is TGCAGCGTTGAAGACAGGGGGACAGGGACCTCGACTGGCTACACCTTC.

The gene calls are TRBV7-2 and TRBJ2-5; D is ambiguous. Germline loops: CDR1 SGHTA, CDR2 FQGNSA. The CDR3 consists of 12 residues. Trimming removed 5 bases at V and 0 bases at J, with 4 bases between. The CDR3 coding sequence is TGTGCCAGCAGCCCTGACCAAGAGACCCAGTACTTC. This gives the protein CASSPDQETQYF.

The CDR3 region has the DNA TGTGCCACCAGTGATTTGCTCTCGCGGGAGGAACCCTACAATGAGCAGTTCTTC. Protein: CATSDLLSREEPYNEQFF. The chain carries TRBV24-1 and TRBJ2-1; 8 bases map to TRBD2. V dropped 0 bases and J dropped 2; count of bases not matched to a gene: 8. The CDR3 totals 18 residues. Germline V gene sequence: CDR1 KGHDR, CDR2 SFDVKD.

This clone was seen just once. Other DNA sequences in this specimen translate into the identical CDR3. J is TRBJ1-4 and V is TRBV30, with D unclear. Deletions cut 0 bases from V and 8 bases from J, with 4 bases between. CDR3 length: 11 amino acids. The germline gives CDR1 GTSNPN, CDR2 SVGIG (reference sequence). Here the CDR3 reads CAWSVGEKLFF. CDR3 sequence (DNA): TGTGCCTGGAGTGTAGGCGAAAAACTGTTTTTT.

The chain recombines TRBV3-1 (or the pseudogene TRBV3-2) with TRBJ2-2; D remains ambiguous. The CDR3 sequence is 11 residues long. CDR1 LGHDT and CDR2 YNNKEL come from the germline V gene (reference sequence). Trimming cost V 5 bases and J 4 bases, with 2 bases left between them. CDR3 amino acids: CASSITGELFF. The CDR3 DNA reads TGTGCCAGCAGCATCACCGGGGAGCTGTTTTTT.

This clone was counted a few times. The CDR3, as DNA: TGTGCCAGCAGCTTTGATAGAGGGCCCCAGCATTTT. This sequence encodes CASSFDRGPQHF. The rearrangement joins TRBV5-6 to TRBJ1-5; unclear D gene. Germline CDR1 is SGHDT and CDR2 is YYEEEE. The CDR3 runs to 12 residues. Deletions cut 2 bases from V and 9 bases from J, with 9 bases between.

The chain carries TRBV14 and TRBJ1-6; 7 positions match TRBD1. Germline CDR1 reads SGHDN; CDR2 reads FVKESK. Trimming cost V 0 bases and J 17 bases; bases outside gene matches: 4. This CDR3 is 12 amino acids long. CDR3 DNA sequence: TGTGCCAGCAGCCAAGATAGGGGGCGCATCCACTTT. Its protein is CASSQDRGRIHF.

This clone appeared a single time. The chain uses TRBV6-5 and TRBJ2-3; D perhaps matches TRBD2 (5 bases). The CDR3 is 14 residues long. The V gene's germline CDR1 is MNHEY and CDR2 SVGAGI. The V and J ends lost 5 bases and 2 bases respectively, with 11 bases between them. CDR3 in amino acids: CASSRPGSTDTQYF. The CDR3 DNA follows: TGTGCCAGCAGTCGGCCGGGATCCACAGATACGCAGTATTTT.

The chain couples TRBV14 to TRBJ2-5; tentatively, D is TRBD1 or TRBD2 (5 bases each). The CDR3 is 16 residues long. V was clipped by 3 bases and J by 0 bases, with 14 bases between them. Germline CDR1 and CDR2: SGHDN and FVKESK. The CDR3 DNA reads as TGTGCCAGCAGCCATCGAAGGGTGGGGGACCAAGAGACCCAGTACTTC. The encoded protein is CASSHRRVGDQETQYF.

This clone has a handful of counts. V gene TRBV15 combines with J gene TRBJ2-1; 8 bases are a match to TRBD2. Germline V gene lookup returns CDR1 LNHNV and CDR2 YYDKDF (reference sequence). J lost 7 bases, V lost 0 bases, and 8 bases had no gene match. This CDR3 comprises 16 residues. DNA for the CDR3: TGTGCCACCAGCAGAGATCTCGGAACTAGCGGAAATGAGCAGTTCTTC. Translated: CATSRDLGTSGNEQFF.

The V call is TRBV29-1, the J call TRBJ2-5, with 13 bases identical to TRBD2. The CDR3 covers 15 residues. V lost 6 bases and J lost 1; bases outside the gene matches: 5. The germline V gene has CDR1 SQVTM and CDR2 ANQGSEA. This chain's CDR3 is CSVRTSGGFQETQYF. The CDR3 coding sequence is TGCAGCGTCAGGACTAGCGGGGGTTTCCAAGAGACCCAGTACTTC.

The J gene is TRBJ2-3, the V gene TRBV13; 11 nucleotides line up with TRBD1. Germline trimming cut 5 bases from V and 5 bases from J; bases unmatched to any gene: 6. CDR1 and CDR2 from the germline V gene are PRHDT and FYEKMQ (reference sequence). This CDR3 region has 15 residues. The CDR3 nucleotides are TGTGCCAGCAGCGCTGGACAGGGGGCTGAAGATACGCAGTATTTT. This codes for CASSAGQGAEDTQYF. Variable domain in full (rest from reference TRBV13 and TRBJ2-3): AAGVIQSPRHLIKEKRETATLKCYPIPRHDTVYWYQQGPGQDPQFLISFYEKMQSDKGSIPDRFSAQQFSDYHSELNMSSLELGDSALYFCASSAGQGAEDTQYFGPGTRLTVL.

The chain carries TRBV7-3 and TRBJ2-1; 11 bases are shared with TRBD2. The germline CDR1 and CDR2 sequences are SGHTA and FQGTGA. V dropped 5 bases and J dropped 5; count of bases not matched to a gene: 5. This CDR3 spans 15 amino acids. The CDR3 coding sequence is TGTGCCAGCAGCACCCGACTAGCGGGGCACAATGAGCAGTTCTTC. Amino acid sequence: CASSTRLAGHNEQFF.

The V and J genes are TRBV24-1 and TRBJ2-3; D is undetermined. Trimming shortened V by 5 bases and J by 2 bases, and 10 bases separated the two germline ends. CDR1 is KGHDR and CDR2 is SFDVKD in the germline V gene. The CDR3 extends over 14 amino acids. CDR3 DNA sequence: TGTGCCACCAGTGCTGCAGGACCCACAGATACGCAGTATTTT. Translated, it gives CATSAAGPTDTQYF.

V and J are TRBV24-1 and TRBJ1-1; TRBD1 matches 11 bases. The CDR3 runs to 15 residues. Germline trimming cut 4 bases from V and 4 bases from J; bases unmatched to any gene: 4. Germline V gives CDR1 KGHDR, CDR2 SFDVKD. CDR3 nucleotides: TGTGCCACCAGTGACCCCGGGACAGGGGGCACTGAAGCTTTCTTT. Translation: CATSDPGTGGTEAFF.

This clone was observed a single time. CDR3 bases: TGCGCCAGCAGCTTGAAGGGACTTAATGAAAAACTGTTTTTT. Translating gives CASSLKGLNEKLFF. The V call is TRBV5-1, the J call TRBJ1-4; possibly TRBD1 for D (5 bases). CDR3 size: 14 residues. V was clipped by 1 base and J by 4 bases, with 8 bases between them. Looked up from germline, CDR1 is SGHRS and CDR2 is YFSETQ. The whole variable domain, remainder taken from reference TRBV5-1 and TRBJ1-4, is KAGVTQTPRYLIKTRGQQVTLSCSPISGHRSVSWYQQTPGQGLQFLFEYFSETQRNKGNFPGRFSGRQFSNSRSEMNVSTLELGDSALYLCASSLKGLNEKLFFGSGTQLSVL.

This clone has only one observation. The chain links TRBV6-6 to TRBJ1-1; D unresolved. CDR1 and CDR2 from the germline V gene are MNHNY and SVGAGI (reference sequence). The CDR3 has 12 residues. V was pared by 2 bases and J by 5 bases, with 6 bases between. The DNA for the CDR3 is TGTGCCAGCAGTTACGGGCTAACTGAAGCTTTCTTT. Amino acids: CASSYGLTEAFF.

The chain employs TRBV19 and TRBJ1-4, with 8 bases aligning to TRBD1. CDR3 length: 17 amino acids. Trimming took 10 bases from V and 0 from J; bases not matched to a gene: 13. From germline, CDR1 is LNHDA and CDR2 SQIVND (reference sequence). CDR3 sequence (DNA): TGTGCCACCAAGGACAGGGCCTCATTTGCAACTAATGAAAAACTGTTTTTT. It translates to CATKDRASFATNEKLFF.